The present T cell receptor (beta chain) was sequenced within a study of cytomegalovirus exposure and HLA in healthy donors. The germline V and J ends were trimmed by 8 bases and 3 bases, with 7 bases remaining between them. Germline CDR1 reads SNHLY; CDR2 reads FYNNEI. The CDR3 extends over 11 amino acids. Study findings and constraints: Researchers counted roughly 150 TCR beta chains as cytomegalovirus-associated. A highly shared variant cluster was judged a likely technical artifact.

To note about this clone: The antigen is unknown.

PCR was performed using 60 Vbeta and 13 Jbeta primers. Generated by immunoSEQ multiplex PCR, the TCRdb table keeps only in-frame clones and is missing some. The data hold roughly 200,000 clones, with approximately 70% observed a single time. This chain links TRBV2 with TRBJ1-2, with D maybe TRBD1 (5 bases). The source of this sequence is a woman in her 30s in good health and CMV-seronegative. Sequencing input: PBMCs. The CDR3 coding sequence is TGTGCCAGCGACAGATACTATGGCTACACCTTC. Protein sequence: CASDRYYGYTF.